The clone carrying this TCR beta chain was recorded at least ten times. Its cognate antigen is unknown. The data stem from a study of T-cell reconstitution after alpha-beta-depleted transplantation in children. Study findings and constraints: When one year had passed after transplant, most T-cell counts and diversity came from newly produced T cells. Several hundred graft clones that had expanded were reportedly the source of alpha-beta T cells about two months after transplant. TCRbeta diversity was high at day 60 in some patients (a result of surviving recipient T cells and thymic progenitors).

Library preparation (for TCRbeta) was performed with unique molecular identifiers. TCRdb reanalysed the PCR reads using MiXCR and keeps one entry per CDR3 protein. The sample lists a few hundred thousand distinct CDR3 sequences, 9.5% to 13% occurring once. V dropped 3 bases and J dropped 5 bases, with 16 bases sitting between them. This CDR3 is 15 amino acids long. The germline V gene has CDR1 MNHNY and CDR2 SVGAGI (reference sequence). This chain joins TRBV6-6 and TRBJ2-5; no firm D call. The sample consisted of PBMCs, taken before TCRalphabeta/CD19-depleted stem cell transplant. The clonotype comes from a boy under three years old with acute myeloid leukemia, due to receive a stem cell transplant. The CDR3 bases are TGTGCCAGCAGTTATTACTTGACCGGACGGGAGACCCAGTACTTC. Its translation is CASSYYLTGRETQYF.